These 24 T cell receptor beta chains came from one sample sequenced in a study of T cell responses to AZD1222 COVID-19 vaccine. The method was immunoSEQ multiplex PCR; TCRdb's version includes in-frame clones alone and lacks a portion of them. The table includes some 150,000 clones, roughly 90% detected once. The sample in question was peripheral blood, obtained 28 days after the second AZD1222 dose. Source of these receptors: an adult who received the AZD1222 COVID-19 vaccine.

The V gene is TRBV28, the J gene TRBJ1-3; D gene ambiguous. Between the trimmed V and J ends, which lost 6 bases and 0 bases, there was a span of 15 bases. From germline, CDR1 is MDHEN and CDR2 SYDVKM. This CDR3 is 16 amino acids long. CDR3 protein: CASSPDGLASGNTIYF. CDR3 nucleotide sequence: TGTGCCAGCAGCCCTGACGGGCTCGCCTCTGGAAACACCATATATTTT.

The chain combines TRBV5-1 with TRBJ2-7; 11 bases agree with TRBD2. Germline V gene lookup returns CDR1 SGHRS and CDR2 YFSETQ. The CDR3 has 16 amino acids. With 4 bases clipped from V and 0 bases from J, the junction kept 6 bases outside the gene matches. In DNA form, the CDR3 reads TGCGCCAGCAGCCCCAGACTAGCGGGGAGCTCCTACGAGCAGTACTTC. Its protein is CASSPRLAGSSYEQYF. Drawing the rest from reference TRBV5-1 and TRBJ2-7, the complete variable domain is KAGVTQTPRYLIKTRGQQVTLSCSPISGHRSVSWYQQTPGQGLQFLFEYFSETQRNKGNFPGRFSGRQFSNSRSEMNVSTLELGDSALYLCASSPRLAGSSYEQYFGPGTRLTVT.

The chain combines TRBV11-2 with TRBJ2-5; D might be TRBD1 (5 bases). The CDR3 consists of 13 residues. Trimming removed 8 bases from V and 4 bases from J, with 14 bases in between. In germline, CDR1 is SGHAT, CDR2 FQNNGV. CDR3 region: CASVQGLGETQYF. CDR3 DNA: TGTGCCAGCGTCCAGGGATTGGGAGAGACCCAGTACTTC.

V gene TRBV7-6 combines with J gene TRBJ1-6; TRBD1 agrees at 7 bases. The CDR3 extends over 16 amino acids. V lost 4 bases, J lost 13 bases, and 16 bases stayed unmatched. Germline values: CDR1 SGHVS, CDR2 FNYEAQ. This chain's CDR3 is CASSSGAIRDSGPLHF. The CDR3 nucleotides are TGTGCCAGCAGCTCCGGGGCCATCCGGGACAGCGGCCCCCTCCACTTT. Combining the CDR3 with reference TRBV7-6 and TRBJ1-6 gives the whole variable domain GAGVSQSPRYKVTKRGQDVALRCDPISGHVSLYWYRQALGQGPEFLTYFNYEAQQDKSGLPNDRFSAERPEGSISTLTIQRTEQRDSAMYRCASSSGAIRDSGPLHFGNGTRLTVT.

The gene calls are TRBV11-2 and TRBJ2-1; 8 nucleotides line up with TRBD2. V dropped 5 bases and J dropped 4; count of bases not matched to a gene: 10. The CDR3 covers 16 residues. Germline V gene sequence: CDR1 SGHAT, CDR2 FQNNGV. Here the CDR3 reads CASSTGLAILYNEQFF. The CDR3 DNA follows: TGTGCCAGCAGCACCGGACTAGCCATTCTTTACAATGAGCAGTTCTTC.

The genes are TRBV9 and TRBJ1-2, with no clear D. This CDR3 is built from 11 residues. CDR1 and CDR2 (germline): SGDLS, YYNGEE. Trimming stripped 7 bases from V and 9 bases from J, with 13 bases between. The CDR3 protein is CASPPPGSYTF. The CDR3 coding sequence is TGTGCCAGCCCCCCTCCGGGCAGCTACACCTTC.

This clone appeared a single time. The chain is built from TRBV24-1 and TRBJ2-5; D is perhaps TRBD1 (6 bases). This CDR3 contains 14 residues. From germline, CDR1 is KGHDR and CDR2 SFDVKD. V dropped 4 bases and J dropped 7 bases, with 15 bases sitting between them. CDR3 bases: TGTGCCACCAGTGACACGGACAGTGATGGGACCCAGTACTTC. This codes for CATSDTDSDGTQYF.

The chain couples TRBV6-5 to TRBJ2-6; no reliable D call. Germline assignment: CDR1 MNHEY and CDR2 SVGAGI. The V end was cut by 2 bases, the J end by 3 bases, with 11 bases between. The CDR3 length is 16 residues. The CDR3 nucleotides are TGTGCCAGCAGTTACCCAGGCGTCGGTGGGGCCAACGTCCTGACTTTC. Amino acid sequence: CASSYPGVGGANVLTF.

The rearrangement joins TRBV19 to TRBJ2-7; no clear D gene. CDR3 length: 14 residues. The germline CDR1 and CDR2 sequences are LNHDA and SQIVND (reference sequence). Deletions cut 6 bases from V and 1 base from J, with 13 bases between. The CDR3 sequence: CASSLLVGSYEQYF. DNA for the CDR3: TGTGCCAGTAGCCTCCTAGTTGGGTCCTACGAGCAGTACTTC.

The rearrangement joins TRBV6-5 to TRBJ2-3, with D possibly being TRBD1 (6 bases). V shed 6 bases and J shed 0 bases, with 13 bases lying between them. This CDR3 has 15 residues. The germline V gene encodes CDR1 MNHEY and CDR2 SVGAGI. In DNA form, the CDR3 reads TGTGCCAGCAGGACCGGGACACTTAGCACAGATACGCAGTATTTT. Protein product: CASRTGTLSTDTQYF.

V is TRBV11-3 and J is TRBJ1-2; no reliable D call. This CDR3 is built from 14 residues. Germline lookup yields CDR1 SGHNT and CDR2 YENEEA. Trimming took 1 base from V and 8 from J, leaving 14 bases between them. CDR3 bases: TGTGCCAGCAGCTTAGGAGATGGGGTCGGAGGCTACACCTTC. Its translation: CASSLGDGVGGYTF.

This clone occurred once. This chain connects TRBV5-8 to TRBJ2-7; the match to TRBD2 covers 12 bases. In germline, CDR1 is SGHTS, CDR2 YDEGEE. The CDR3 consists of 15 residues. Losses at the gene ends were 3 bases for V and 3 bases for J; bases not matched to a gene: 4. CDR3 nucleotides: TGTGCCAGCAGCTCCGGGACTAGCGGGCTCTACGAGCAGTACTTC. This gives the protein CASSSGTSGLYEQYF.

The chain couples TRBV27 to TRBJ1-5, with D perhaps TRBD1 (5 bases). The CDR3 covers 16 residues. V lost 6 bases, J lost 5 bases, and 20 bases lay in between. Germline CDR1 reads MNHEY; CDR2 reads SMNVEV (reference sequence). The CDR3 sequence: CASSLTAGPTDQPQHF. CDR3 in DNA: TGTGCCAGCAGCTTAACTGCGGGACCTACCGATCAGCCCCAGCATTTT.

This clone was seen a single time. The genes are TRBV29-1 and TRBJ1-1; D might be TRBD1 (5 bases). Germline CDR1 SQVTM, CDR2 ANQGSEA. This CDR3 has 12 amino acids. V lost 4 bases and J lost 6, with 12 bases in between. Here the CDR3 DNA reads TGCAGCGTTGGGGGGGATCGAGCTGAAGCTTTCTTT. Translating gives CSVGGDRAEAFF.

V usage is TRBV6-5 and J usage is TRBJ2-3; maybe TRBD1 (6 bases). Per germline, CDR1 MNHEY and CDR2 SVGAGI. The CDR3 contains 14 residues. Trimming stripped 8 bases from V and 2 bases from J, with 14 bases between. CDR3 in DNA: TGTGCCAGCGGACACTCAGGGGCCACAGATACGCAGTATTTT. This codes for CASGHSGATDTQYF.

The J gene is TRBJ2-2, the V gene TRBV2; a possible D gene is TRBD1 (6 bases). Germline loops: CDR1 SNHLY, CDR2 FYNNEI. This CDR3 spans 17 amino acids. The V end lost 7 bases, the J end lost 4 bases, and 22 bases lay between the germline ends. In DNA form, the CDR3 reads TGTGCCAGCAACACTCCGCTACCAGGGACACCCACCGGGGAGCTGTTTTTT. Residues: CASNTPLPGTPTGELFF.

In DNA, the CDR3 is TGTGCCAGCAGCGTAGATGGACGGAGCAATCAGCCCCAGCATTTT. This gives the protein CASSVDGRSNQPQHF. V is TRBV9 and J is TRBJ1-5; no definite D call. This CDR3 has 15 residues. With 0 bases removed from V and 1 base from J, the gap between germline ends came to 8 bases. The V gene's germline CDR1 is SGDLS and CDR2 YYNGEE.

This rearrangement joins TRBV7-2 to TRBJ2-2; the D gene is possibly TRBD2 (6 bases). The CDR3 has 14 residues. Germline CDR1 reads SGHTA; CDR2 reads FQGNSA. Trimming left V 4 bases short and J 10 bases short, with 16 bases between. CDR3 region: CASSSQTSIVELFF. In nucleotides, the CDR3 is TGTGCCAGCAGCTCACAGACTAGTATTGTGGAGCTGTTTTTT.

The chain employs TRBV7-8 and TRBJ1-6, with D possibly being TRBD1 (6 bases). The CDR3 runs to 15 residues. CDR1 and CDR2 (germline): SGHVS, FQNEAQ. Trimming cost V 0 bases and J 8 bases, with 11 bases left between them. The CDR3 DNA reads TGTGCCAGCAGCTTAGCCGGGGGGCTGGATTCACCCCTCCACTTT. Residues: CASSLAGGLDSPLHF.

The chain carries TRBV5-1 and TRBJ1-1; 8 nucleotides match TRBD1. From germline, CDR1 is SGHRS and CDR2 YFSETQ. The CDR3 length is 13 residues. The V and J ends lost 0 bases and 8 bases, in that order; junction bases with no gene match: 3. DNA of the CDR3: TGCGCCAGCAGCTTGGAGGGACAGGACGAAGCTTTCTTT. Translating gives CASSLEGQDEAFF.

The chain links TRBV30 to TRBJ2-1; 7 bases align to TRBD1. Looked up from germline, CDR1 is GTSNPN and CDR2 is SVGIG (reference sequence). The CDR3 runs to 14 residues. The junction had 11 bases not matched to a gene; V was cut back by 3 bases and J by 9 bases. The DNA of the CDR3 is TGTGCCTGGAGGGGGCCGACAGGGTTCGCTGAGCAGTTCTTC. It specifies CAWRGPTGFAEQFF.

The rearrangement uses TRBV9 and TRBJ1-4, with no clear D. Germline loops: CDR1 SGDLS, CDR2 YYNGEE. V lost 0 bases and J 4 bases, leaving 10 bases between the germline ends. This CDR3 is built from 15 residues. The CDR3 reads CASSVEGRDNEKLFF. The CDR3, as DNA: TGTGCCAGCAGCGTAGAGGGCAGAGATAATGAAAAACTGTTTTTT.

The V and J genes are TRBV28 and TRBJ2-1; D remains unclear. V lost 1 base to trimming and J lost 7 bases, with 14 bases between them. Germline V gene lookup returns CDR1 MDHEN and CDR2 SYDVKM. This CDR3 spans 15 amino acids. The CDR3 sequence: CASSLYGNKKNEQFF. CDR3 sequence (DNA): TGTGCCAGCAGTTTATACGGAAATAAAAAGAATGAGCAGTTCTTC.

This chain uses TRBV9 with TRBJ2-1; 7 bases are a match to TRBD2. V trimming: 4 bases; J trimming: 7 bases; junction bases outside the gene matches: 14. Germline assignment: CDR1 SGDLS and CDR2 YYNGEE. This CDR3 comprises 16 residues. The CDR3 coding sequence is TGTGCCAGCAGCCCTGGGGACTACCGAACGGGTAATGAGCAGTTCTTC. Protein: CASSPGDYRTGNEQFF.